The sequence of this T cell receptor beta chain was determined in a study of OX40 agonist ivuxolimab in advanced cancers. Study background: An agonistic anti-OX40 (CD134) antibody, ivuxolimab, was used to treat the patients.

Patients who had autoimmune disease history or got systemic immunosuppression were left out. CDR1 is PRHDT and CDR2 is FYEKMQ in the germline V gene (reference sequence). V was cut by 0 bases and J by 6 bases, with 12 bases left in between. CDR3 length equals 16 residues. This clone has a single count. Only in-frame clones appear in the TCRdb table, and some are missing; sequencing was by immunoSEQ multiplex PCR. The repertoire holds approximately 9,800 clones, with more than 60% as singletons. The source is an adult with an advanced solid tumor such as melanoma, head and neck, liver or kidney cancer. The material was CD4+ or CD8+ T cells sorted from blood, obtained in a trial of the OX40 agonist ivuxolimab. The V gene is TRBV13, the J gene TRBJ2-6; D gene unclear. The DNA for the CDR3 is TGTGCCAGCAGCTTAGGCGGCACGATCCCGGCCAACGTCCTGACTTTC. It encodes CASSLGGTIPANVLTF.